The 15 T cell receptor beta chains listed next were all sequenced from one sample in a study of read filtering for tumor transcriptome and immune sequencing (dated by TCRdb to the early 2020s). TCRdb records Illumina HiSeq 4000 as the sequencer. TCR libraries were constructed from 350 to 400 ng RNA using the Immunoverse kit, and molecular barcoded adaptors covering alpha/delta and beta/gamma chains were employed. TCRdb ran its own pipeline on the public reads, namely fastp trimming at Q25 and MiXCR clone calling, and kept in-frame beta chains. Rows are combined by CDR3 protein, so each entry shows the most common genes and DNA. Recorded for this sample are about 86,000 distinct CDR3 sequences; roughly an eighth of them occurred a single time. The ten largest clones represent about 15% of the sample. The sequencing input was a population of CD138-negative cells sorted from bone marrow. The label giving this sample's cell subset or site can be read as: bone marrow mononuclear cells depleted of CD138+ plasma/myeloma cells by negative magnetic selection. The receptors here all came from a donor aged 40 or over with multiple myeloma.

This clonotype was counted at least ten times. This chain links TRBV21-1 with TRBJ2-7; the table calls TRBD1, which could not be checked here. TRBV21-1 counts as a pseudogene. The length of the CDR3 is 16 residues. The CDR3: CASSKYPGQTLYEQYF. The CDR3 DNA follows: TGTGCCAGCAGCAAATATCCGGGACAGACCCTCTACGAGCAGTACTTC.

This clonotype has at least ten counts. V and J are TRBV30 and TRBJ1-1; no reliable D call. This CDR3 comprises 13 residues. Trimming removed 4 bases at V and 5 bases at J, with 14 bases between. Germline V gives CDR1 GTSNPN, CDR2 SVGIG (reference sequence). The CDR3 reads CAWTRTLGTEAFF. The CDR3 DNA sequence: TGTGCCTGGACACGGACCTTGGGGACTGAAGCTTTCTTT.

This clonotype was recorded at least ten times. The chain joins TRBV20-1 to TRBJ1-3; possibly TRBD1 for D (6 bases). Between the trimmed V and J ends, which lost 4 bases and 2 bases, there was a span of 9 bases. Per germline, CDR1 DFQATT and CDR2 SNEGSKA (reference sequence). The CDR3 has 13 amino acids. Here the CDR3 reads CSAIQGTGNTIYF. CDR3 DNA sequence: TGCAGTGCTATCCAGGGGACTGGAAACACCATATATTTT.

The sample holds many counts of this clonotype. This chain links TRBV10-3 with TRBJ2-6, with unresolved D. Germline V gene sequence: CDR1 ENHRY, CDR2 SYGVKD. The CDR3 consists of 15 residues. The ends were cut back, 6 bases at V and 1 base at J, with 10 bases in the middle. CDR3 nucleotides: TGTGCCATCAGCGAAGGAGCTTCTGGGGCCAACGTCCTGACTTTC. This translates into CAISEGASGANVLTF.

There are a few counts of this clonotype. The CDR3, as DNA: TGCAGTGCCAAGGATTTCCAGAGCTCTGGAAACACCATATATTTT. Translating gives CSAKDFQSSGNTIYF. The rearrangement links TRBV20-1 to TRBJ1-3; D remains unclear. The CDR3 extends over 15 amino acids. Germline lookup yields CDR1 DFQATT and CDR2 SNEGSKA (reference sequence). V lost 6 bases and J lost 0, with 15 bases in between.

This clonotype came up many times. The rearrangement links TRBV4-1 to TRBJ1-4; a weak D match, TRBD1 (6 bases). The CDR3 loop spans 16 amino acids. V lost 2 bases, J lost 7 bases, and 17 bases lay in between. CDR1 and CDR2 (germline): MGHRA, YSYEKL. The CDR3 DNA follows: TGCGCCAGCAGCCAACGAACAGGGTTCGTTGGTGAAAAACTGTTTTTT. Translating gives CASSQRTGFVGEKLFF.

A remark on this clonotype: This may stem from a read error, because a much larger clone lies one nucleotide away. CDR3 residues: CASSPVAGGNTGELFF. DNA for the CDR3: TGTGCCAGCAGCCCCGTAGCGGGAGGGAACACCGGGGAGCTGTTTTTT. This rearrangement joins TRBV7-6 to TRBJ2-2; TRBD2 agrees at 10 bases. This CDR3 is 16 amino acids long. The V and J ends lost 5 bases and 1 base, in that order; junction bases with no gene match: 4. From germline, CDR1 is SGHVS and CDR2 FNYEAQ.

This clonotype was seen repeatedly, ten times or more. This may come from a read error, since a much larger clone is one base off. The chain has TRBV5-1 and TRBJ2-1, with 7 bases matching TRBD2. The CDR3 is 14 amino acids. From germline, CDR1 is SGHRS and CDR2 YFSETQ. The DNA of the CDR3 is TGCGCCAGCAGCTGGGCGGGAGACTACAATGGGCAGTTCTTC. Amino acid sequence: CASSWAGDYNGQFF. Using reference TRBV5-1 and TRBJ2-1 for the parts outside the CDR3, the full variable domain is KAGVTQTPRYLIKTRGQQVTLSCSPISGHRSVSWYQQTPGQGLQFLFEYFSETQRNKGNFPGRFSGRQFSNSRSEMNVSTLELGDSALYLCASSWAGDYNGQFFGPGTRLTVL.

The rearrangement links TRBV6-5 to TRBJ2-1; 9 bases fit TRBD2. The J segment lost 2 bases and the V segment lost 6 bases, leaving 8 bases of the junction unmatched. From germline, CDR1 is MNHEY and CDR2 SVGAGI. The CDR3 has 16 amino acids. CDR3 protein: CASRPGLAPAYNEQFF. The CDR3 nucleotides are TGTGCCAGCAGACCCGGACTAGCGCCAGCCTACAATGAGCAGTTCTTC.

Many counts were recorded for this clonotype. The chain uses TRBV20-1 and TRBJ2-5; D is ambiguous. CDR3 size: 12 residues. In germline, CDR1 is DFQATT, CDR2 SNEGSKA (reference sequence). Trimming left V 4 bases short and J 0 bases short, with 6 bases between. CDR3 in DNA: TGCAGTGCTAAGGAGTACCAAGAGACCCAGTACTTC. Translating gives CSAKEYQETQYF.

This clonotype appeared many times. This chain connects TRBV5-1 to TRBJ2-1; a possible D gene is TRBD2 (6 bases). CDR3 length: 13 amino acids. V shed 7 bases and J shed 1 base, with 9 bases lying between them. From germline, CDR1 is SGHRS and CDR2 YFSETQ. CDR3 DNA sequence: TGCGCCAGCGGGGGGACTTCCTACAATGAGCAGTTCTTC. Protein sequence: CASGGTSYNEQFF.

Ten or more counts support this clonotype. The chain employs TRBV11-2 and TRBJ2-2; D is perhaps TRBD2 (6 bases). Germline V gives CDR1 SGHAT, CDR2 FQNNGV. V lost 2 bases and J lost 5, with 9 bases in between. This CDR3 spans 14 amino acids. The CDR3 coding sequence is TGTGCCAGCAGCTTATTGAGCGGGACCGGGGAGCTGTTTTTT. As protein: CASSLLSGTGELFF.

This clonotype was picked up many times. The J gene is TRBJ2-5, the V gene TRBV7-2; 7 bases align to TRBD2. Germline V gene lookup returns CDR1 SGHTA and CDR2 FQGNSA. V lost 1 base, J lost 5 bases, and 4 bases stayed unmatched. The CDR3 runs to 14 residues. The DNA of the CDR3 is TGTGCCAGCAGCTTAGGGGATAGCGGGGAGACCCAGTACTTC. It translates to CASSLGDSGETQYF. The full variable domain, with the rest looked up from reference TRBV7-2 and TRBJ2-5, is GAGVSQSPSNKVTEKGKDVELRCDPISGHTALYWYRQSLGQGLEFLIYFQGNSAPDKSGLPSDRFSAERTGGSVSTLTIQRTQQEDSAVYLCASSLGDSGETQYFGPGTRLLVL.

This clonotype was seen at least ten times. The rearrangement uses TRBV5-6 and TRBJ1-1; no reliable D call. Trimming stripped 4 bases from V and 3 bases from J, with 13 bases between. In germline, CDR1 is SGHDT, CDR2 YYEEEE. This CDR3 comprises 14 residues. CDR3 nucleotide sequence: TGTGCCAGCAGCACCCTTTCTTCGGACACTGAAGCTTTCTTT. This codes for CASSTLSSDTEAFF.

In its sample, this clonotype was seen a few times. The chain has TRBV29-1 and TRBJ1-2; D not certain. The CDR3 contains 16 residues. Deletions cut 0 bases from V and 8 bases from J, with 22 bases between. Looked up from germline, CDR1 is SQVTM and CDR2 is ANQGSEA. CDR3: CSVEDEGGEKVHGYTF. CDR3 coding DNA: TGCAGCGTTGAAGATGAAGGCGGGGAGAAAGTTCACGGCTACACCTTC.